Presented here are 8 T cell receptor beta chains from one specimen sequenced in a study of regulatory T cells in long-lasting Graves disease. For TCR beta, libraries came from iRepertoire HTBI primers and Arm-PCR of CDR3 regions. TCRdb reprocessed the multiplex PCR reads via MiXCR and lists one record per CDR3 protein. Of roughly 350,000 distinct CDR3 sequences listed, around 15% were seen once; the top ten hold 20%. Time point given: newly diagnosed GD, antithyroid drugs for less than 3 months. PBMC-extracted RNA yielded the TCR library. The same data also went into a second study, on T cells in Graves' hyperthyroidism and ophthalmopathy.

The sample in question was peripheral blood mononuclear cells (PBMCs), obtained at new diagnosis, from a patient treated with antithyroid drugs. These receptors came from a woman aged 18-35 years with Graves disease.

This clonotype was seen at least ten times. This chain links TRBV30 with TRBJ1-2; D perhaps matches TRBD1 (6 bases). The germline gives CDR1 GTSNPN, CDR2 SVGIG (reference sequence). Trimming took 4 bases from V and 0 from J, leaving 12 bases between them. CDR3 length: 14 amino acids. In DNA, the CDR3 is TGTGCCTGGATGGACAGTGTAACTAACTATGGCTACACCTTC. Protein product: CAWMDSVTNYGYTF.

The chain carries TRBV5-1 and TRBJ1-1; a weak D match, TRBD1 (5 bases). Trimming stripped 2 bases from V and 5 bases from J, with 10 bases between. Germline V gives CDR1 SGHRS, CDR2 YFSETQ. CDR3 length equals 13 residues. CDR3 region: CASSFGARTEAFF. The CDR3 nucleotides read TGCGCCAGCAGCTTCGGGGCGCGGACTGAAGCTTTCTTT.

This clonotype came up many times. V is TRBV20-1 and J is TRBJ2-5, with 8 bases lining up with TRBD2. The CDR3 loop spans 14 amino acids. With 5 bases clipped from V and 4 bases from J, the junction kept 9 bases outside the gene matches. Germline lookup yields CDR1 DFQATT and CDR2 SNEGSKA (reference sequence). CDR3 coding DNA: TGCAGTGCTCTGGGACTAGGGGCGCCAGAGACCCAGTACTTC. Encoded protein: CSALGLGAPETQYF.

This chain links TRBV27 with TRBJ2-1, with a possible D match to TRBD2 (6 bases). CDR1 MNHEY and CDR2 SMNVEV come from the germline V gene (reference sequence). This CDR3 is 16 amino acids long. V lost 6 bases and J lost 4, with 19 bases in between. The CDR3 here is CASSDQNNGRYNEQFF. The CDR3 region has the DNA TGTGCCAGCAGCGACCAAAATAACGGGAGATACAATGAGCAGTTCTTC.

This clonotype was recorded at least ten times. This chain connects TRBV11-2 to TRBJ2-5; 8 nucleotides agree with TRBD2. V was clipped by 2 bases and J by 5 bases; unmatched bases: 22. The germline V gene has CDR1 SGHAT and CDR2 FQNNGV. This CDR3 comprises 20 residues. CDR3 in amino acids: CASSLSTLGREGLGEETQYF. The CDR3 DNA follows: TGTGCCAGCAGCTTATCCACACTAGGACGGGAGGGCCTAGGGGAGGAGACCCAGTACTTC.

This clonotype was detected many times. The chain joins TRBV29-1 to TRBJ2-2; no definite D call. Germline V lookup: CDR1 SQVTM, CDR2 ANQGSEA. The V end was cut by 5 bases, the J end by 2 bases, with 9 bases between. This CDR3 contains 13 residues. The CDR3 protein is CSVYADNTGELFF. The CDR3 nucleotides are TGCAGCGTTTATGCAGACAACACCGGGGAGCTGTTTTTT.

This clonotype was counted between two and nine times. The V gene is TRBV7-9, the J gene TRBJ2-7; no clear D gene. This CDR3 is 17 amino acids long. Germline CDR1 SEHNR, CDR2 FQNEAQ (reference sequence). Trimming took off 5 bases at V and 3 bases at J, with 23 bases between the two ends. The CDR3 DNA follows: TGTGCCAGCAGCCCCCCGCGTGGCCCAATAGGGCTCTACGAGCAGTACTTC. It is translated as CASSPPRGPIGLYEQYF.

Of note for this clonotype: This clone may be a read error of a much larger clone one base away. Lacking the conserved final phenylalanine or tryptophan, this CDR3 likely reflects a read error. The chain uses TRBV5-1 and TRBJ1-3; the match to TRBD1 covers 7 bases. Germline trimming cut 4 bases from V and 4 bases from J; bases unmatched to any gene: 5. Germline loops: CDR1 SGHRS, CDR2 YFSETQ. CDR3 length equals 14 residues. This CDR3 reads CASSTQGNGNTIYL. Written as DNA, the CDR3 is TGCGCCAGCAGCACACAGGGGAACGGAAACACCATATATTTG.